This T cell receptor (beta chain) came from a study of T cell responses to AZD1222 COVID-19 vaccine. Study-wide background: The analysis combined second doses at about 4 or about 12 weeks. Whole-study findings and limits: Donors in the cohort were predominantly white British and more often female, and clonal diversity was possibly underestimated. Regions 160-218 and 743-854 dominated among vaccine-associated CD4 TCRs spanning spike. Scientists sampled the repertoires only once the peak T cell response had passed.

Assay: immunoSEQ multiplex PCR; the TCRdb copy retains only in-frame clones and omits some. The sample has around 31,000 clones, about 89% seen once. The CDR3 is made up of 16 amino acids. V lost 2 bases, J lost 3 bases, and 11 bases stayed unmatched. Germline values: CDR1 SGDLS, CDR2 YYNGEE. A word on this clone: The antigen is not known.

Sequencing was performed on peripheral blood, taken on day 0 of AZD1222 vaccination. The sequence was obtained from an adult in good health. This rearrangement joins TRBV9 to TRBJ2-7; TRBD1 matches at 7 bases. CDR3 region: CASSVAPTGSGYEQYF. DNA for the CDR3: TGTGCCAGCAGCGTTGCACCGACAGGGTCAGGCTACGAGCAGTACTTC.